The clone carrying this T cell receptor (beta chain) was seen more than once but under ten times. The repertoire was sequenced with immunoSEQ multiplex PCR; TCRdb's copy has only in-frame clones and lacks some. The sample includes around 150,000 clones, approximately 82% of them seen just once. The data were obtained in a study of blood T cell repertoires in COVID-19. Study-level background: Acute and convalescent COVID-19 specimens originated in the United States, Italy and Spain. The analysed material was cDNA or gDNA that came from T cells, B-cell-depleted T cells, or PBMCs.

The germline gives CDR1 KGHSH, CDR2 LQKENI. Trimming removed 5 bases from V and 2 bases from J, with 10 bases in between. The CDR3 is 14 amino acids. The chain employs TRBV18 and TRBJ1-3, with D maybe TRBD1 (6 bases). Sequenced: peripheral blood. The receptor was derived from a woman older than 75 with acute or convalescent COVID-19. In DNA form, the CDR3 reads TGTGCCAGCTCAGACAGGAGGACTGGAAACACCATATATTTT. Its translation: CASSDRRTGNTIYF. The entire variable domain, with the rest obtained from reference TRBV18 and TRBJ1-3, is as follows: NAGVMQNPRHLVRRRGQEARLRCSPMKGHSHVYWYRQLPEEGLKFMVYLQKENIIDESGMPKERFSAEFPKEGPSILRIQQVVRGDSAAYFCASSDRRTGNTIYFGEGSWLTVV.